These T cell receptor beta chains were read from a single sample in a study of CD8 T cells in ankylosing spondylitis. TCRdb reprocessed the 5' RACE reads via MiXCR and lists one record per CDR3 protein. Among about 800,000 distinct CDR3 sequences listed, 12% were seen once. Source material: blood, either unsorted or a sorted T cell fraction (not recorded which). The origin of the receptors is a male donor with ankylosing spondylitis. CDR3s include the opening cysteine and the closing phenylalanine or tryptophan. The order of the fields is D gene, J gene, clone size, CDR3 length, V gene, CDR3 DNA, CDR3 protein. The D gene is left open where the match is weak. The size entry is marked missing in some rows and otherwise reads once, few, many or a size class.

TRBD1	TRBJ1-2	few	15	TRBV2	TGTGCCAGCAGTGTCATGAGGACAGGTTACTATGGCTACACCTTC	CASSVMRTGYYGYTF
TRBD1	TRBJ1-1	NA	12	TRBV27	TGTGCCAGCAGGGGGGACAGGACTGAAGCTTTCTTT	CASRGDRTEAFF
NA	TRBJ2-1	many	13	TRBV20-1	TGCAGTGCTGTTCGATACGCTGGGAATGAGCAGTTCTTC	CSAVRYAGNEQFF
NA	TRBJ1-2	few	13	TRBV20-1	TGCAGTGCGACAGCCCCAGGACATAGGGGCTACACCTTC	CSATAPGHRGYTF
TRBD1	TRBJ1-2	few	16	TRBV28	TGTGCCAGCAGTGCTCCCCCGGGACAGGGGAGAGGTGGCTACACCTTC	CASSAPPGQGRGGYTF
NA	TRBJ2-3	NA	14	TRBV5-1	TGCGCCAGCAGCCTAGGACACTTCACAGATACGCAGTATTTT	CASSLGHFTDTQYF
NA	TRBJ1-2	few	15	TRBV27	TGTGCCAGCTCATCTTTCTCGAGGGGAAACTATGGCTACACCTTC	CASSSFSRGNYGYTF
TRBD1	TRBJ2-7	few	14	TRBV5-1	TGCGCCAGCAGCCCGGACAGGCCTTTAACCGAGCAGTACTTC	CASSPDRPLTEQYF
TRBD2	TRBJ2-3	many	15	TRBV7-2	TGTGCCAGCAGCTACCTAGCGGGAGGCACAGATACGCAGTATTTT	CASSYLAGGTDTQYF
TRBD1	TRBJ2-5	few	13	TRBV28	TGTGCCAGTTTACAGGGGACCCAAGAGACCCAGTACTTC	CASLQGTQETQYF
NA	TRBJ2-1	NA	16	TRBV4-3	TGCGCCAGCAGCCAAGAACTTGGCGGCCCCTACAATGAGCAGTTCTTC	CASSQELGGPYNEQFF
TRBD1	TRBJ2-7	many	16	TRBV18	TGTGCCAGCTCACCCGGGGGGACAGGGGTTGCCTACGAGCAGTACTTC	CASSPGGTGVAYEQYF
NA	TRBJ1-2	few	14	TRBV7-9	TGTGCCAGCAGCCGCGGCCTTACATTGAATGGCTACACCTTC	CASSRGLTLNGYTF
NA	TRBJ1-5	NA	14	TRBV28	TGTGCCAGCAGTTTAGGGGACACTTATCAGCCCCAGCATTTT	CASSLGDTYQPQHF
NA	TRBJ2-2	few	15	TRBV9	TGTGCCAGCAGTCGACAGGACGGGTGGGCCGGGGAGCTGTTTTTT	CASSRQDGWAGELFF
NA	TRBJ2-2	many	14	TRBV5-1	TGCGCCAGCAGCTTCTCCGGGAGTGCCGGGGAGCTGTTTTTT	CASSFSGSAGELFF